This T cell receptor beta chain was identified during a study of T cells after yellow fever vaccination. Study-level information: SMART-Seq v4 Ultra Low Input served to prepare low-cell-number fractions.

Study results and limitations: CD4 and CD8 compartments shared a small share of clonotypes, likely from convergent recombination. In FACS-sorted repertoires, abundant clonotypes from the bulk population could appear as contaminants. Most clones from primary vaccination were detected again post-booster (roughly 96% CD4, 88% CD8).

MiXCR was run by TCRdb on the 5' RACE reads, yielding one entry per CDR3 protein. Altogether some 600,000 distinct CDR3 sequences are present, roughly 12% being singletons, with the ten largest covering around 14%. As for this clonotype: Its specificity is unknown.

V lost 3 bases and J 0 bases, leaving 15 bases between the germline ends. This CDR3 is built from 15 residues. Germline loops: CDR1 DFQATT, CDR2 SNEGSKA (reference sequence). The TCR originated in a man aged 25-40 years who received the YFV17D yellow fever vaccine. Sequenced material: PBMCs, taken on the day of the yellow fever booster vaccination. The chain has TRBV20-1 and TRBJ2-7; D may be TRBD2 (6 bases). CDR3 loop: CSARKRDSRSYEQYF. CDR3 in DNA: TGCAGTGCTAGGAAAAGGGACTCGCGCTCCTACGAGCAGTACTTC.